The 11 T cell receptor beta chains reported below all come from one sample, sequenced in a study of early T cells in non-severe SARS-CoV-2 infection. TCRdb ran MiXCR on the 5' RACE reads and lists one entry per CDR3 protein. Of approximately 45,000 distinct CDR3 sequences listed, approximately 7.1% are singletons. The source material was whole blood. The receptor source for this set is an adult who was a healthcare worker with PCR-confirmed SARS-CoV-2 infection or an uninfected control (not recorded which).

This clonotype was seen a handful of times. The CDR3 loop reads CASSARREFAEAFF. In DNA form, the CDR3 reads TGTGCCAGCAGTGCCAGGAGGGAATTTGCTGAAGCTTTCTTT. The chain joins TRBV3-1 to TRBJ1-1; D is uncertain. Germline loops: CDR1 LGHDT, CDR2 YNNKEL (reference sequence). This CDR3 is 14 amino acids long. V shed 6 bases and J shed 6 bases, with 17 bases lying between them.

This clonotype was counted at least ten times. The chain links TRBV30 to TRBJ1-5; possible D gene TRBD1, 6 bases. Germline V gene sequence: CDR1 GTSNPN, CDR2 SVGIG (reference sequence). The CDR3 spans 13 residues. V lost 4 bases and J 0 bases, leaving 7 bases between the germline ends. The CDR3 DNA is TGTGCCTGGAACAGGGATAGCAATCAGCCCCAGCATTTT. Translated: CAWNRDSNQPQHF.

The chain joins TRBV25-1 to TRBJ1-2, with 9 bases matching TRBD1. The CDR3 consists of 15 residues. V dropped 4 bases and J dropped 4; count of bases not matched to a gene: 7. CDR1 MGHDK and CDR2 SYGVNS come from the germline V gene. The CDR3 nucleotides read TGTGCCAGCAGTGGCACAGGGGGCGCGAGCTATGGCTACACCTTC. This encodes CASSGTGGASYGYTF.

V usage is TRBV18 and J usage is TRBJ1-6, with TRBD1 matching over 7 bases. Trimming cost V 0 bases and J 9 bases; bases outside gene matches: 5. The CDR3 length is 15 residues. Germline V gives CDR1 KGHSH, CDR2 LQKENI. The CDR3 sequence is CASSPPGQGGSPLHF. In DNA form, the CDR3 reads TGTGCCAGCTCACCACCGGGGCAGGGGGGTTCACCCCTCCACTTT. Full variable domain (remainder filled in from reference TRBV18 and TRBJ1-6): NAGVMQNPRHLVRRRGQEARLRCSPMKGHSHVYWYRQLPEEGLKFMVYLQKENIIDESGMPKERFSAEFPKEGPSILRIQQVVRGDSAAYFCASSPPGQGGSPLHFGNGTRLTVT.

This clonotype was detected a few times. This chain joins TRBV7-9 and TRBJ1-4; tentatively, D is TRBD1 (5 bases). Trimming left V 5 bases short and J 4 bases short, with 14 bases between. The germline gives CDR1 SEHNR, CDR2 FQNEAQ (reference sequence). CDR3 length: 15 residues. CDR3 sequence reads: CASSAYRPGNEKLFF. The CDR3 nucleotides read TGTGCCAGCAGCGCATACAGGCCGGGTAATGAAAAACTGTTTTTT.

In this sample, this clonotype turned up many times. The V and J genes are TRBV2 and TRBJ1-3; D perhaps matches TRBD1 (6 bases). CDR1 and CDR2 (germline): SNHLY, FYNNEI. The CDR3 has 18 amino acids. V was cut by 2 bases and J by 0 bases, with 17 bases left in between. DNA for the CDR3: TGTGCCAGCAGTGAAATCAGGGGTCCTCCTTACTCTGGAAACACCATATATTTT. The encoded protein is CASSEIRGPPYSGNTIYF.

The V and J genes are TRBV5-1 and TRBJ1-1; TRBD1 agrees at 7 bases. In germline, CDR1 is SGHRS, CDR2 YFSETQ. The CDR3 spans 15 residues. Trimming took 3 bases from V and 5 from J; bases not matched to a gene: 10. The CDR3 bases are TGCGCCAGCAGCTCAAAGACAGGGATGGAAACTGAAGCTTTCTTT. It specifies CASSSKTGMETEAFF.

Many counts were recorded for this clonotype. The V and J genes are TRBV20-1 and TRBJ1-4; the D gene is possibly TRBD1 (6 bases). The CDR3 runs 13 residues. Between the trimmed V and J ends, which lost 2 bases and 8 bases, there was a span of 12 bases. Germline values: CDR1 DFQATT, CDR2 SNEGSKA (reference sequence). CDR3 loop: CSARLGAREKLFF. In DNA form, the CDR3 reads TGCAGTGCTAGATTGGGGGCCCGGGAAAAACTGTTTTTT.

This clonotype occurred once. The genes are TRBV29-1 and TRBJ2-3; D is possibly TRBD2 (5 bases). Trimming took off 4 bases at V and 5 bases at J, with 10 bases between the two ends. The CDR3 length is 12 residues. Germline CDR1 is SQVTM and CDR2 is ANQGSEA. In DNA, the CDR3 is TGCAGCGTTGCGGGGTCCAGAGATACGCAGTATTTT. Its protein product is CSVAGSRDTQYF.

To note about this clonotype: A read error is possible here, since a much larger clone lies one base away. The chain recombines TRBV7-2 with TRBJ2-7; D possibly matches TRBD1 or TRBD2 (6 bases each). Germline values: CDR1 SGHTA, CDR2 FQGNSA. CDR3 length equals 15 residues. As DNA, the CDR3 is TGTGCCAGCAGCCCCCTAAGGGGGGTTTCCTACGAGCAGCACTTC. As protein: CASSPLRGVSYEQHF. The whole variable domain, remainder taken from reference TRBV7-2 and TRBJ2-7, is GAGVSQSPSNKVTEKGKDVELRCDPISGHTALYWYRQSLGQGLEFLIYFQGNSAPDKSGLPSDRFSAERTGGSVSTLTIQRTQQEDSAVYLCASSPLRGVSYEQHFGPGTRLTVT.

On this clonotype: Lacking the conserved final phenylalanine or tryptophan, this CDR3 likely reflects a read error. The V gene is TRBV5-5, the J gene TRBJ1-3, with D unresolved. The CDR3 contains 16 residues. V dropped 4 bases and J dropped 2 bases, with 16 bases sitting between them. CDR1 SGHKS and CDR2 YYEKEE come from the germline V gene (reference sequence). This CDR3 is CASSGWRPRTGNTIYS. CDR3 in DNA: TGTGCCAGCAGCGGATGGCGCCCGAGGACTGGAAACACCATATATTCT.